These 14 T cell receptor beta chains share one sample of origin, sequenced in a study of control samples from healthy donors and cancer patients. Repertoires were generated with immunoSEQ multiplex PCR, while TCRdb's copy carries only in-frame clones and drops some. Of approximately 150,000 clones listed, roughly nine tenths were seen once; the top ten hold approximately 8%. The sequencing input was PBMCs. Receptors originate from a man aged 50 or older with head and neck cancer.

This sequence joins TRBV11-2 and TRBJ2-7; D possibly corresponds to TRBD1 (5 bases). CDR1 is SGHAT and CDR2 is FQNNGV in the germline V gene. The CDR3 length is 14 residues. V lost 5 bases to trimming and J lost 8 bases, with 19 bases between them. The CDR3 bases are TGTGCCAGCAGCCCCGCCCCGGTCAGGGCTCAGCAGTACTTC. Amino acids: CASSPAPVRAQQYF.

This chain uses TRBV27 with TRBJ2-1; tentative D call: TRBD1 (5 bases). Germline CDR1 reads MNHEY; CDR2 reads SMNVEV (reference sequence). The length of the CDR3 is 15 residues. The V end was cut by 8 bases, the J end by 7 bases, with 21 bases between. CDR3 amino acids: CASESLGQLSNEQFF. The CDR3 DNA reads TGTGCCAGCGAATCTCTGGGGCAGTTGTCTAATGAGCAGTTCTTC.

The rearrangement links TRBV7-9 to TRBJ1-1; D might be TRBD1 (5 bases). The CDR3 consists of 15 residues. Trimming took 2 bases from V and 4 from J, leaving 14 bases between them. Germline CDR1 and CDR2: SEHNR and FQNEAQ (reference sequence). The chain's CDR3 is CASSLKGPPGTEAFF. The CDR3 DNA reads TGTGCCAGCAGCTTAAAGGGACCCCCGGGCACTGAAGCTTTCTTT.

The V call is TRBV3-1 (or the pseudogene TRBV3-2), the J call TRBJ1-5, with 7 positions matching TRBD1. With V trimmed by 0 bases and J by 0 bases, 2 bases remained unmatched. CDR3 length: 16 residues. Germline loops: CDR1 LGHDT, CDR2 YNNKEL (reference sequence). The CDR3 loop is CASSQDHRGSNQPQHF. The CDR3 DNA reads TGTGCCAGCAGCCAAGATCACAGGGGTAGCAATCAGCCCCAGCATTTT.

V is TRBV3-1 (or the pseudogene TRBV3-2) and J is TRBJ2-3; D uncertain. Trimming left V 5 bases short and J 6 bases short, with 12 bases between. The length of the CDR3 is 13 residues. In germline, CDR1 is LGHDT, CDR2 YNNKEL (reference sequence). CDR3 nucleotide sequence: TGTGCCAGCAGCAACAAAGCTACCGATACGCAGTATTTT. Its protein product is CASSNKATDTQYF.

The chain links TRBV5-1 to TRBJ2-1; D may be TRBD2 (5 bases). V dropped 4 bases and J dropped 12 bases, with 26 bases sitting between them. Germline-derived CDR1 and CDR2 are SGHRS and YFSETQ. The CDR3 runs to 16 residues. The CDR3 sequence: CASSDLTTDPLLRQFF. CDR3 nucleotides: TGCGCCAGCAGCGATCTGACTACCGACCCCCTCTTGCGGCAGTTCTTC.

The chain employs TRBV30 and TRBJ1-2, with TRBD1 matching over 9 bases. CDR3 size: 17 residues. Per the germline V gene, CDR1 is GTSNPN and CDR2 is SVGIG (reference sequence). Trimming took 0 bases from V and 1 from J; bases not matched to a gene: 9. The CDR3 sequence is CAWSVGTGHYYNYGYTF. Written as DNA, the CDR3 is TGTGCCTGGAGTGTAGGGACAGGGCATTACTATAACTATGGCTACACCTTC.

CDR3 in amino acids: CASSLQGYNSPLHF. DNA of the CDR3: TGTGCCAGTAGTCTACAGGGCTATAATTCACCCCTCCACTTT. The V call is TRBV19, the J call TRBJ1-6; D perhaps matches TRBD1 (6 bases). The germline V gene encodes CDR1 LNHDA and CDR2 SQIVND (reference sequence). The CDR3 extends over 14 amino acids. The ends were cut back, 5 bases at V and 3 bases at J, with 8 bases in the middle. The full variable domain, completed using reference TRBV19 and TRBJ1-6, is DGGITQSPKYLFRKEGQNVTLSCEQNLNHDAMYWYRQDPGQGLRLIYYSQIVNDFQKGDIAEGYSVSREKKESFPLTVTSAQKNPTAFYLCASSLQGYNSPLHFGNGTRLTVT.

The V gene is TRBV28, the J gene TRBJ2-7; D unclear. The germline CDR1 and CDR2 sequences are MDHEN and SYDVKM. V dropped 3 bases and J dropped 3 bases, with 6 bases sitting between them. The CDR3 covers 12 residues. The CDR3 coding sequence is TGTGCCAGCAGTTTGGACCTCTACGAGCAGTACTTC. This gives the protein CASSLDLYEQYF.

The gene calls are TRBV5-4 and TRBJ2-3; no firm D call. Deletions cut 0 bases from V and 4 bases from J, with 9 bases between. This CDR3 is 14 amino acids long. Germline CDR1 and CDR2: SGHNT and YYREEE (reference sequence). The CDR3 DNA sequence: TGTGCCAGCAGCTTGGATTACGTTGCAGATACGCAGTATTTT. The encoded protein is CASSLDYVADTQYF. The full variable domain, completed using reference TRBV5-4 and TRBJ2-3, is ETGVTQSPTHLIKTRGQQVTLRCSSQSGHNTVSWYQQALGQGPQFIFQYYREEENGRGNFPPRFSGLQFPNYSSELNVNALELDDSALYLCASSLDYVADTQYFGPGTRLTVL.

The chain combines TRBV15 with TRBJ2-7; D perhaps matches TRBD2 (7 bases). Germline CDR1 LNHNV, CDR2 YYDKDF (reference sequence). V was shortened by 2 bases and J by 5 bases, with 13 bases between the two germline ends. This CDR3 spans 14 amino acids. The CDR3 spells CATSRLAEGDEQYF. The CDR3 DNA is TGTGCCACCAGCAGACTAGCGGAGGGGGACGAGCAGTACTTC.

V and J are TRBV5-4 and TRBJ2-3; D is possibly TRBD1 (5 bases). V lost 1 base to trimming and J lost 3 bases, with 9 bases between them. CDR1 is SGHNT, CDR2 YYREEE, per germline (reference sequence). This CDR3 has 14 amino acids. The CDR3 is CASSLPGLTDTQYF. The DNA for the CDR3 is TGTGCCAGCAGCTTGCCAGGGTTGACAGATACGCAGTATTTT.

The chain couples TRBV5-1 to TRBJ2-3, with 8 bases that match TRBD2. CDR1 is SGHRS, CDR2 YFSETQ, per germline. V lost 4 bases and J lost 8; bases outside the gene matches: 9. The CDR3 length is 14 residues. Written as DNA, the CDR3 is TGCGCCAGCAGCCCAGGGACTAGTTCGGGTACGCAGTATTTT. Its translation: CASSPGTSSGTQYF.

The chain's CDR3 is CASERTHGELFF. CDR3 DNA: TGTGCCAGCGAACGAACCCATGGGGAGCTGTTTTTT. V is TRBV5-5 and J is TRBJ2-2; no reliable D call. With 7 bases removed from V and 8 bases from J, the gap between germline ends came to 12 bases. The CDR3 runs to 12 residues. Germline V gene sequence: CDR1 SGHKS, CDR2 YYEKEE (reference sequence).